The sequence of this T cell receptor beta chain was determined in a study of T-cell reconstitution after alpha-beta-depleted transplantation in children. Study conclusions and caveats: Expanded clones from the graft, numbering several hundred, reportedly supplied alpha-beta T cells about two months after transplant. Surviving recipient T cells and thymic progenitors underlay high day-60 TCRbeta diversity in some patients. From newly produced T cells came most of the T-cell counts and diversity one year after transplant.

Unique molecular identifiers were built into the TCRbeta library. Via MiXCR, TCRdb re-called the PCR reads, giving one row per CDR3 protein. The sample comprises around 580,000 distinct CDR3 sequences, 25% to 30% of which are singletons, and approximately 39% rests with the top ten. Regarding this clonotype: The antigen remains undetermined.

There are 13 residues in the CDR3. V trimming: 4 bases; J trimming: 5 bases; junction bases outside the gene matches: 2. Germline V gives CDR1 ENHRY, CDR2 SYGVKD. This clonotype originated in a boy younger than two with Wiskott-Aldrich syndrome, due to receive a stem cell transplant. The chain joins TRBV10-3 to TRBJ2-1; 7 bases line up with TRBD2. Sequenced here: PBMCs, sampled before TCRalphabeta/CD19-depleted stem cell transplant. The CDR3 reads CAISVGGDNEQFF. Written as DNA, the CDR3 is TGTGCCATCAGTGTGGGAGGGGACAATGAGCAGTTCTTC.